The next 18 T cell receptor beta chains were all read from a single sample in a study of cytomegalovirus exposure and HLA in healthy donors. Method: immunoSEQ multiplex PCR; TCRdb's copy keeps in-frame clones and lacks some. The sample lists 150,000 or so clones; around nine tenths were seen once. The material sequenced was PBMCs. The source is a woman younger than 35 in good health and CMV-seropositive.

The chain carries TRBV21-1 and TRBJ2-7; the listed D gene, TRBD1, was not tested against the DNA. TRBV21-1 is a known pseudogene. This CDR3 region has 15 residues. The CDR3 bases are TGTGCCAGCAGCAAAGCGAATCAGGGGGGCAACGAGCAGTACTTC. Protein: CASSKANQGGNEQYF.

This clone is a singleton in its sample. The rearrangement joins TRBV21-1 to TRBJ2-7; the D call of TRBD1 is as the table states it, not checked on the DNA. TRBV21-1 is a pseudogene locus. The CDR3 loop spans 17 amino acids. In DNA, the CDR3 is TGTGCCAGCAGCCGGAGATTTTCCGGGACAGACCGTTACGAGCAGTACTTC. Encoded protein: CASSRRFSGTDRYEQYF.

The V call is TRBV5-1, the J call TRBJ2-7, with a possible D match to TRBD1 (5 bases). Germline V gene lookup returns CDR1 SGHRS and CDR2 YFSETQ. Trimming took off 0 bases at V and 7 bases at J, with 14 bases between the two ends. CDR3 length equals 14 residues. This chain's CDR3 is CASSLDRQPSEQYF. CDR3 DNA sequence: TGCGCCAGCAGCTTGGACCGACAGCCCTCTGAGCAGTACTTC.

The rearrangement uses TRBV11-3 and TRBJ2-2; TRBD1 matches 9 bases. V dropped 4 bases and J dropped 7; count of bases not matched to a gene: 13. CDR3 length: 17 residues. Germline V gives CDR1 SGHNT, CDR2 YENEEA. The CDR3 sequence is CASSSLAGTGSIGELFF. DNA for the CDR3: TGTGCCAGCAGCTCCCTCGCCGGGACAGGGTCGATCGGGGAGCTGTTTTTT.

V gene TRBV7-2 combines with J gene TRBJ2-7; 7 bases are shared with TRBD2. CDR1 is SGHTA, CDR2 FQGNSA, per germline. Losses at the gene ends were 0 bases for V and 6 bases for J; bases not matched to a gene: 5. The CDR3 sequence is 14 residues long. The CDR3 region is CASSLAGGKGEQYF. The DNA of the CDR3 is TGTGCCAGCAGCTTAGCGGGAGGGAAGGGCGAGCAGTACTTC. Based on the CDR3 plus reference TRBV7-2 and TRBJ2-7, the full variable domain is GAGVSQSPSNKVTEKGKDVELRCDPISGHTALYWYRQSLGQGLEFLIYFQGNSAPDKSGLPSDRFSAERTGGSVSTLTIQRTQQEDSAVYLCASSLAGGKGEQYFGPGTRLTVT.

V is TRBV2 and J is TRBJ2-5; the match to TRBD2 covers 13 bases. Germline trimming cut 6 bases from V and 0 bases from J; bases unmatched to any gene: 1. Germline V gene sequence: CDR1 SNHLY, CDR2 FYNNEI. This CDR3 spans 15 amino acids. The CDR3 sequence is CASRGLAGYQETQYF. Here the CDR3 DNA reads TGTGCCAGCAGGGGACTAGCGGGGTACCAAGAGACCCAGTACTTC.

As DNA, the CDR3 is TGTGCCAGCGGCCTAGCGGGAGGAGGAAAAGATACGCAGTATTTT. Its protein is CASGLAGGGKDTQYF. The chain couples TRBV6-5 to TRBJ2-3; 11 bases are shared with TRBD2. Trimming took 8 bases from V and 5 from J; bases not matched to a gene: 9. The CDR3 is 15 amino acids. Per germline, CDR1 MNHEY and CDR2 SVGAGI.

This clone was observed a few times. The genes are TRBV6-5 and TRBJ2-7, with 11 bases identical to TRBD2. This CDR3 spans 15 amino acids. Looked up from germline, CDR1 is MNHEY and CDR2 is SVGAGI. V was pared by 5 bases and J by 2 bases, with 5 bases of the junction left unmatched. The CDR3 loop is CASSTGLAEAYEQYF. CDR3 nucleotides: TGTGCCAGCAGTACGGGACTAGCGGAGGCCTACGAGCAGTACTTC.

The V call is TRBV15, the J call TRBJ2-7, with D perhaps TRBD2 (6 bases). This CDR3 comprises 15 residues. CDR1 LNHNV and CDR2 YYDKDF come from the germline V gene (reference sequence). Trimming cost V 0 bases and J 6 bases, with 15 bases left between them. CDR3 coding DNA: TGTGCCACCAGCAGAGATTTAAGGGGACTGGGCGAGCAGTACTTC. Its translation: CATSRDLRGLGEQYF.

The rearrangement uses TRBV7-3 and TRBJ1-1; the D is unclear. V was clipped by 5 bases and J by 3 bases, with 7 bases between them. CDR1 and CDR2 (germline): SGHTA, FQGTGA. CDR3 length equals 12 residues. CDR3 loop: CASSPRDTEAFF. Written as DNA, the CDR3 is TGTGCCAGCAGCCCGAGGGACACTGAAGCTTTCTTT.

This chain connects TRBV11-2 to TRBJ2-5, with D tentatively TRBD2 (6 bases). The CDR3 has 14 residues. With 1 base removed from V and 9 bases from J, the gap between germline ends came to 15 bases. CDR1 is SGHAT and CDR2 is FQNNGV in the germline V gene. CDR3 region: CASSLAGGFRAQYF. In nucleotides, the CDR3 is TGTGCCAGCAGCTTAGCCGGAGGGTTTCGAGCCCAGTACTTC.

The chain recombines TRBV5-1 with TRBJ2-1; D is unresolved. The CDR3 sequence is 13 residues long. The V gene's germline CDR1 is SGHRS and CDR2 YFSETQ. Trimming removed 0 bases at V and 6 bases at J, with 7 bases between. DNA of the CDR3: TGCGCCAGCAGCTTGGAATTTAGCAATGAGCAGTTCTTC. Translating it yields CASSLEFSNEQFF.

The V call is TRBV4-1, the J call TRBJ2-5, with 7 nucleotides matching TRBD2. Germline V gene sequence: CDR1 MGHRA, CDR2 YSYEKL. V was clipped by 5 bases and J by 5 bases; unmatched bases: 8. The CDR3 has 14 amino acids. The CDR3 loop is CASSRGGPAETQYF. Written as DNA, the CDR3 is TGCGCCAGCAGCAGGGGAGGGCCGGCGGAGACCCAGTACTTC.

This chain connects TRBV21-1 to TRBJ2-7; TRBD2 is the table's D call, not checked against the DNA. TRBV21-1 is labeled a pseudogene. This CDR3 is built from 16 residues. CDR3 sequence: CASSSQRGLSSYEQYF. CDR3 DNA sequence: TGTGCCAGCAGCAGCCAAAGGGGACTGAGCTCCTACGAGCAGTACTTC.

The CDR3, as DNA: TGTGCCAGCTCACCAGACAACAGCCCTATCCGTGGCTACACCTTC. This encodes CASSPDNSPIRGYTF. This rearrangement joins TRBV18 to TRBJ1-2; D is unresolved. Germline CDR1 is KGHSH and CDR2 is LQKENI. Trimming shortened V by 2 bases and J by 7 bases, and 17 bases separated the two germline ends. The CDR3 is 15 residues long.

The CDR3 DNA is TGCAGCGTTGAAGGGAGGCAGAGCGCCGCCGATGAGCAGTTCTTC. It encodes CSVEGRQSAADEQFF. This chain uses TRBV29-1 with TRBJ2-1; TRBD2 is a possible D gene (5 bases). CDR3 size: 15 residues. The ends were cut back, 1 base at V and 8 bases at J, with 18 bases in the middle. Per the germline V gene, CDR1 is SQVTM and CDR2 is ANQGSEA.

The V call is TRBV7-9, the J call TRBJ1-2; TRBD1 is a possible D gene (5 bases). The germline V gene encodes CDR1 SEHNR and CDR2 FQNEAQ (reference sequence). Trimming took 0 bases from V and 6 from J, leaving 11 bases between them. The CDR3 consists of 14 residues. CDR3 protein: CASSLAAGSHGYTF. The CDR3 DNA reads TGTGCCAGCAGCTTAGCAGCAGGGTCCCATGGCTACACCTTC.

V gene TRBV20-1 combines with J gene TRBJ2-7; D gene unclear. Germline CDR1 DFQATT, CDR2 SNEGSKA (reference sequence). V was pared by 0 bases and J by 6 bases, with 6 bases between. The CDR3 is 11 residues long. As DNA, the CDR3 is TGCAGTGCTAGAGACTTTAGCGAGCAGTACTTC. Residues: CSARDFSEQYF.